This passage covers 26 T cell receptor beta chains from one sample sequenced in a study of a mutant IDH1 vaccine in newly diagnosed glioma. The sample's time point: baseline, week 1 (first vaccination visit). Treatment denoted: pre-vaccination baseline after standard-of-care therapy. The protocol was immunoSEQ multiplex PCR, while the TCRdb copy is restricted to in-frame clones and leaves out a portion. The profile covers about 21,000 clones, with 70% to 90% appearing a single time and around 5.8% taken by the ten largest. The input for sequencing was PBMCs, taken from a glioma patient treated with radiotherapy, temozolomide or both. Source of these receptors: a man between 40 and 49 years old with glioma.

The chain employs TRBV10-3 and TRBJ1-2; 7 positions match TRBD1. Unmatched junction bases numbered 5, after V lost 3 bases and J lost 10 bases. The CDR3 length is 12 residues. The V gene's germline CDR1 is ENHRY and CDR2 SYGVKD. The CDR3 reads CAISDPGGAYTF. Here the CDR3 DNA reads TGTGCCATCAGTGACCCAGGGGGAGCCTACACCTTC.

V usage is TRBV10-3 and J usage is TRBJ1-5; 9 positions agree with TRBD1. The CDR3 sequence is 17 residues long. The trim removed 0 bases at V and 4 bases at J, leaving 7 bases unmatched. Germline V gives CDR1 ENHRY, CDR2 SYGVKD. The CDR3 region has the DNA TGTGCCATCAGTGAGTCGAGAACAGGGGGCACTAATCAGCCCCAGCATTTT. As protein: CAISESRTGGTNQPQHF.

The gene calls are TRBV19 and TRBJ1-5; D gene uncertain. CDR3 length equals 13 residues. Germline lookup yields CDR1 LNHDA and CDR2 SQIVND (reference sequence). The V end was cut by 1 base, the J end by 7 bases, with 8 bases between. CDR3 protein: CASSIAGNQPQHF. CDR3 in DNA: TGTGCCAGTAGTATAGCGGGAAACCAGCCCCAGCATTTT.

The chain recombines TRBV7-2 with TRBJ2-3, with 10 bases matching TRBD2. V was pared by 6 bases and J by 5 bases, with 8 bases of the junction left unmatched. This CDR3 region has 15 residues. From germline, CDR1 is SGHTA and CDR2 FQGNSA. This chain's CDR3 is CASRIAGGGGDTQYF. The CDR3 nucleotides are TGTGCCAGCAGGATAGCGGGAGGAGGAGGAGATACGCAGTATTTT.

V and J are TRBV6-6 and TRBJ1-2, with TRBD1 identical over 8 bases. V was pared by 8 bases and J by 3 bases, with 14 bases of the junction left unmatched. The CDR3 totals 16 residues. In germline, CDR1 is MNHNY, CDR2 SVGAGI (reference sequence). For the CDR3, the DNA is TGTGCCAGCTACCGGGACAGGCTATTCATAGACTATGGCTACACCTTC. Its protein product is CASYRDRLFIDYGYTF.

The gene calls are TRBV9 and TRBJ2-2; 7 bases agree with TRBD2. V gave up 4 bases and J gave up 3 bases; unmatched junction bases: 9. CDR1 SGDLS and CDR2 YYNGEE come from the germline V gene. There are 16 residues in the CDR3. The CDR3 spells CASSPRTRVDTGELFF. CDR3 in DNA: TGTGCCAGCAGCCCCCGGACTAGGGTAGACACCGGGGAGCTGTTTTTT.

This CDR3 reads CAWSQTGETQYF. For the CDR3, the DNA is TGTGCCTGGAGTCAAACGGGGGAGACCCAGTACTTC. The chain is built from TRBV30 and TRBJ2-5; D perhaps matches TRBD2 (5 bases). The CDR3 has 12 amino acids. The V and J ends lost 2 bases and 5 bases respectively, with 9 bases between them. The germline V gene has CDR1 GTSNPN and CDR2 SVGIG (reference sequence).

In its sample, this clone was seen once. The chain combines TRBV30 with TRBJ1-4; unclear D gene. V was pared by 2 bases and J by 0 bases, with 10 bases between. CDR3 length: 15 amino acids. Per germline, CDR1 GTSNPN and CDR2 SVGIG (reference sequence). CDR3 region: CAWSRRAATNEKLFF. CDR3 nucleotides: TGTGCCTGGAGTCGCCGCGCGGCAACTAATGAAAAACTGTTTTTT.

The rearrangement joins TRBV25-1 to TRBJ2-1; 12 bases are a match to TRBD2. This CDR3 comprises 17 residues. J lost 2 bases, V lost 4 bases, and 6 bases had no gene match. CDR1 is MGHDK and CDR2 is SYGVNS in the germline V gene. The CDR3 bases are TGTGCCAGCAGTGGAAATGGACTAGCGGGAACCTACAATGAGCAGTTCTTC. It yields the protein CASSGNGLAGTYNEQFF.

The CDR3 reads CASRLTGFSNQPQHF. The CDR3 DNA reads TGTGCCAGCAGGTTAACAGGGTTCTCAAATCAGCCCCAGCATTTT. The V gene is TRBV6-1, the J gene TRBJ1-5; D possibly corresponds to TRBD1 (6 bases). The CDR3 consists of 15 residues. Trimming removed 6 bases at V and 4 bases at J, with 16 bases between. Per the germline V gene, CDR1 is MNHNS and CDR2 is SASEGT.

This clone was picked up one time. V usage is TRBV4-3 and J usage is TRBJ2-2; 7 positions agree with TRBD2. V lost 4 bases, J lost 3 bases, and 11 bases stayed unmatched. This CDR3 contains 17 residues. The germline V gene encodes CDR1 LGHNA and CDR2 YSLEER. In nucleotides, the CDR3 is TGCGCCAGCAGCCCTCAACTAGCGAGGGATCACACCGGGGAGCTGTTTTTT. Residues: CASSPQLARDHTGELFF.

The chain uses TRBV27 and TRBJ2-4; possibly TRBD1 for D (6 bases). The germline V gene has CDR1 MNHEY and CDR2 SMNVEV (reference sequence). V lost 11 bases and J 1 base, leaving 12 bases between the germline ends. The CDR3 totals 13 residues. The CDR3 region is CASSGVAKNIQYF. In DNA form, the CDR3 reads TGTGCCTCGTCAGGGGTTGCCAAAAACATTCAGTACTTC.

This clone is labeled medium-sized. The chain combines TRBV19 with TRBJ1-1; 7 nucleotides align to TRBD1. The ends lost 8 bases at V and 1 base at J; junction bases unmatched: 7. CDR3 size: 14 residues. Germline V lookup: CDR1 LNHDA, CDR2 SQIVND (reference sequence). CDR3 sequence (DNA): TGTGCCAGTGGCAGACAGGGCCAGAACACTGAAGCTTTCTTT. Residues: CASGRQGQNTEAFF.

The J gene is TRBJ2-7, the V gene TRBV20-1; the D call may be TRBD1 or TRBD2 (5 bases each). Germline V gene sequence: CDR1 DFQATT, CDR2 SNEGSKA (reference sequence). Trimming cost V 8 bases and J 1 base, with 9 bases left between them. The CDR3 is made up of 11 amino acids. The CDR3 loop is CSTGPSYEQYF. The CDR3 bases are TGCAGTACGGGACCATCCTACGAGCAGTACTTC.

V and J are TRBV6-1 and TRBJ1-1; D is unresolved. The CDR3 covers 14 residues. Germline V gene lookup returns CDR1 MNHNS and CDR2 SASEGT. With 0 bases removed from V and 1 base from J, the gap between germline ends came to 6 bases. The CDR3 DNA follows: TGTGCCAGCAGTGAAGCAGCAAGGAACACTGAAGCTTTCTTT. Its translation is CASSEAARNTEAFF.

The CDR3 spells CASSQGQGAAGYTF. CDR3 DNA: TGTGCCAGCAGCCAGGGACAGGGGGCCGCTGGCTACACCTTC. The chain uses TRBV4-2 and TRBJ1-2, with 12 bases fitting TRBD1. The CDR3 extends over 14 amino acids. CDR1 and CDR2 (germline): LGHNA, YNFKEQ. V trimming: 3 bases; J trimming: 7 bases; junction bases outside the gene matches: 3.

V usage is TRBV19 and J usage is TRBJ1-2; possible D gene TRBD1, 6 bases. V lost 2 bases and J 6 bases, leaving 10 bases between the germline ends. The CDR3 consists of 13 residues. Germline assignment: CDR1 LNHDA and CDR2 SQIVND (reference sequence). CDR3 sequence: CASSISRGDGYTF. DNA for the CDR3: TGTGCCAGTAGTATAAGCAGGGGAGATGGCTACACCTTC.

The rearrangement joins TRBV6-5 to TRBJ1-2; TRBD1 matches 7 bases. The germline CDR1 and CDR2 sequences are MNHEY and SVGAGI. Trimming removed 2 bases from V and 3 bases from J; junction bases left unmatched: 6. The length of the CDR3 is 15 residues. CDR3 coding DNA: TGTGCCAGCAGTTACACCTGGCAGGGGGACTATGGCTACACCTTC. Residues: CASSYTWQGDYGYTF.

The chain employs TRBV25-1 and TRBJ2-7; 8 bases line up with TRBD1. After removal of 3 bases from V and 9 bases from J, the junction contained 4 bases not matched to a gene. The CDR3 runs 12 residues. Germline values: CDR1 MGHDK, CDR2 SYGVNS. CDR3 coding DNA: TGTGCCAGCAGTGAGATAGGGACAGGGCAGTACTTC. Amino acids: CASSEIGTGQYF.

This chain links TRBV20-1 with TRBJ1-1; D is uncertain. V lost 4 bases to trimming and J lost 10 bases, with 13 bases between them. CDR3 size: 11 residues. The germline CDR1 and CDR2 sequences are DFQATT and SNEGSKA (reference sequence). The CDR3 reads CSAMDRNGAFF. The CDR3 region has the DNA TGCAGTGCTATGGACCGAAACGGAGCTTTCTTT.

This chain joins TRBV4-3 and TRBJ1-2, with no clear D. Germline V gene sequence: CDR1 LGHNA, CDR2 YSLEER. This CDR3 contains 15 residues. Trimming left V 5 bases short and J 3 bases short, with 16 bases between. The CDR3 here is CASSNAGREYYGYTF. CDR3 DNA: TGCGCCAGCAGCAATGCTGGGAGGGAATACTATGGCTACACCTTC.

The chain carries TRBV5-1 and TRBJ2-7; no firm D call. Germline-derived CDR1 and CDR2 are SGHRS and YFSETQ. Trimming pared 0 bases from V and 0 bases from J, leaving 10 bases between. The CDR3 is made up of 15 amino acids. In nucleotides, the CDR3 is TGCGCCAGCAGCTTGGGAGGCGGCAACTCCTACGAGCAGTACTTC. It is translated as CASSLGGGNSYEQYF.

The V and J genes are TRBV9 and TRBJ2-1; TRBD2 matches at 8 bases. V was pared by 4 bases and J by 4 bases, with 7 bases of the junction left unmatched. The V gene's germline CDR1 is SGDLS and CDR2 YYNGEE. The CDR3 is 15 amino acids. The CDR3 DNA sequence: TGTGCCAGCAGCCCCCTAGCGGGCGGATACAATGAGCAGTTCTTC. Protein product: CASSPLAGGYNEQFF.

The CDR3 bases are TGTGCCAGCAGTGAACAGGACTATCAGCCCCAGCATTTT. Translation: CASSEQDYQPQHF. V usage is TRBV6-1 and J usage is TRBJ1-5; D is unresolved. CDR1 is MNHNS, CDR2 SASEGT, per germline. V was trimmed by 2 bases and J by 5 bases, leaving 7 bases between them. The CDR3 spans 13 residues.

The chain couples TRBV6-5 to TRBJ1-5; 7 bases fit TRBD1. With 1 base clipped from V and 0 bases from J, the junction kept 3 bases outside the gene matches. CDR1 and CDR2 from the germline V gene are MNHEY and SVGAGI. The CDR3 consists of 16 residues. CDR3 residues: CASSYLAGGSNQPQHF. As DNA, the CDR3 is TGTGCCAGCAGTTACTTGGCAGGGGGTAGCAATCAGCCCCAGCATTTT.

This clone was found a few times. This chain links TRBV14 with TRBJ2-5; 8 bases are shared with TRBD1. V lost 4 bases to trimming and J lost 0 bases; unmatched junction nucleotides: 19. From germline, CDR1 is SGHDN and CDR2 FVKESK. This CDR3 has 20 residues. The DNA for the CDR3 is TGTGCCAGCAGCCCCCGAATCGGGGACAGGAGACCATTGTACCAAGAGACCCAGTACTTC. Its protein is CASSPRIGDRRPLYQETQYF.